A selection of T cell receptor beta chains follows, all from one sample in a study of long-term antiretroviral therapy in people with HIV. Clones were sequenced by immunoSEQ multiplex PCR, and TCRdb holds only the in-frame ones, with some missing. The sample contains 34,000 or so clones, around 85% of which appear only once. The specimen comprised unsorted PBMCs, sampled roughly 3.3 years after starting antiretroviral therapy. These receptor sequences come from a man in his late teens or twenties with HIV. CDR3s include the opening cysteine and the closing phenylalanine or tryptophan. Fields, in order: clone size, J gene, V gene, D gene, CDR3 protein, CDR3 DNA. A D gene is named only where the DNA matches it firmly. Rows may omit the clone size; those that give it use once, few, many or a size class.

>once|TRBJ1-4|TRBV7-9|TRBD1
CASSRQGAEKLFF
TGTGCCAGCAGCCGACAGGGGGCGGAAAAACTGTTTTTT
>few|TRBJ1-1|TRBV7-6|.
CATAPVDNLAEAFF
TGTGCCACCGCCCCGGTCGACAATCTCGCTGAAGCTTTCTTT
>.|TRBJ2-7|TRBV4-3|.
CASSQEATTHEQYF
TGCGCCAGCAGCCAAGAAGCGACCACCCACGAGCAGTACTTC
>.|TRBJ2-1|TRBV19|TRBD2
CASSLGLAEEQFF
TGTGCCAGTAGCCTGGGACTAGCGGAAGAGCAGTTCTTC
>.|TRBJ2-5|TRBV5-1|TRBD1
CASSLAQGNTETQYF
TGCGCCAGCAGCTTGGCACAGGGGAACACAGAGACCCAGTACTTC
>.|TRBJ1-1|TRBV7-9|.
CASSLVVHEAFF
TGTGCCAGCAGCTTGGTTGTGCATGAAGCTTTCTTT
>few|TRBJ1-5|TRBV27|TRBD1
CASSPTTGGLNQPQHF
TGTGCCAGCAGCCCTACGACAGGGGGCTTAAATCAGCCCCAGCATTTT
>.|TRBJ2-7|TRBV5-1|.
CASSLGGLTYEQYF
TGCGCCAGCAGCTTGGGGGGGCTCACCTACGAGCAGTACTTC
>.|TRBJ1-5|TRBV7-6|.
CASSPGLSNQPQHF
TGTGCCAGCAGCCCGGGACTTAGCAATCAGCCCCAGCATTTT
>.|TRBJ2-5|TRBV12-5|.
CASGWGSETQYF
TGTGCTAGTGGGTGGGGGTCGGAGACCCAGTACTTC
>few|TRBJ2-7|TRBV10-2|.
CASSSGYEQYF
TGCGCCAGCAGTTCCGGCTACGAGCAGTACTTC
>.|TRBJ1-2|TRBV19|.
CASRPGAVHGYTF
TGTGCCAGTAGGCCTGGGGCAGTCCATGGCTACACCTTC
>.|TRBJ1-1|TRBV5-6|.
CASSFFRGSNTEAFF
TGTGCCAGCAGCTTTTTTCGGGGGTCGAACACTGAAGCTTTCTTT
>.|TRBJ1-1|TRBV11-2|TRBD1
CASSLDFSQGARTEAFF
TGTGCCAGCAGCTTAGACTTTTCCCAGGGGGCACGGACTGAAGCTTTCTTT
>few|TRBJ2-7|TRBV7-2|TRBD1
CASSPRQGSSYEQYF
TGTGCCAGCAGCCCACGACAGGGAAGCTCCTACGAGCAGTACTTC
>.|TRBJ1-1|TRBV2|.
CASSDPTANTEAFF
TGTGCCAGCAGTGACCCAACGGCGAACACTGAAGCTTTCTTT
>.|TRBJ2-5|TRBV28|.
CASTPVGEETQYF
TGTGCCAGCACCCCTGTAGGGGAAGAGACCCAGTACTTC
>few|TRBJ1-2|TRBV14|TRBD1
CASSPGTGGAYGYTF
TGTGCCAGCAGCCCCGGGACAGGGGGCGCCTATGGCTACACCTTC
>.|TRBJ1-1|TRBV4-1|.
CASSQDAGATEAFF
TGCGCCAGCAGCCAAGATGCGGGGGCTACTGAAGCTTTCTTT
>.|TRBJ2-1|TRBV4-3|.
CASSQEGGGTYNEQFF
TGCGCCAGCAGCCAAGAAGGGGGAGGAACCTACAATGAGCAGTTCTTC
>few|TRBJ2-7|TRBV7-9|.
CASSLMQGASYEQYF
TGTGCCAGCAGCTTAATGCAGGGCGCATCCTACGAGCAGTACTTC
>.|TRBJ2-7|TRBV25-1|.
CASSELDSYEQYF
TGTGCCAGCAGTGAATTGGACAGCTACGAGCAGTACTTC
>.|TRBJ1-1|TRBV4-1|.
CASSPGTNTEAFF
TGCGCCAGCAGCCCGGGGACCAACACTGAAGCTTTCTTT
>.|TRBJ2-2|TRBV9|.
CASSVEGVDTGELFF
TGTGCCAGCAGCGTCGAGGGAGTTGACACCGGGGAGCTGTTTTTT
>.|TRBJ2-1|TRBV9|TRBD2
CASSGGLSGTSGTSSYNEQFF
TGTGCCAGCAGCGGCGGATTATCCGGGACTAGCGGTACTAGCTCCTACAATGAGCAGTTCTTC
>.|TRBJ2-1|TRBV14|.
CASSQIYNEQFF
TGTGCCAGCAGCCAAATATACAATGAGCAGTTCTTC
>.|TRBJ1-3|TRBV11-2|TRBD1
CASSDRESGNTIYF
TGTGCCAGCAGTGACAGGGAGTCTGGAAACACCATATATTTT
>.|TRBJ1-1|TRBV5-8|TRBD1
CASSFARGTGANTEAFF
TGTGCCAGCAGCTTCGCGCGAGGGACAGGGGCGAACACTGAAGCTTTCTTT
>.|TRBJ1-1|TRBV4-1|.
CASSPPSRMNTEAFF
TGCGCCAGCAGCCCCCCAAGTAGGATGAACACTGAAGCTTTCTTT
>.|TRBJ2-3|TRBV5-4|TRBD2
CASSWELAGVSIADTQYF
TGTGCCAGCAGCTGGGAACTAGCGGGAGTTAGCATCGCAGATACGCAGTATTTT
>.|TRBJ1-4|TRBV5-5|TRBD1
CASSLGGGGEKLFF
TGTGCCAGCAGCTTAGGAGGGGGCGGTGAAAAACTGTTTTTT